The TCR beta chain under discussion was sequenced for a study of shared clonotypes between healthy human individuals. Germline assignment: CDR1 ENHRY and CDR2 SYGVKD. The CDR3 is 15 amino acids. The J segment lost 6 bases and the V segment lost 5 bases, leaving 7 bases of the junction unmatched. The authors' processing: ImmunoSEQ sequences covered only the junction and lacked quality scores; filtering therefore differed. TCRdb keeps only in-frame clones here, not all; method: immunoSEQ multiplex PCR. The V and J calls and clone size come from that table; D and trimming were worked out from the DNA. Of over 850,000 clones in the sample, roughly 74% are singletons; the top ten hold about 0.52%.

Sequenced input: memory CD4+ T cells from PBMCs. The subset denotes: CD45RA-negative fraction. The clonotype was recovered from a man aged 18 to 35 in good health. Some clones in this sample may be carry-over from other donors' samples. V is TRBV10-3 and J is TRBJ1-2; TRBD1 matches at 12 bases. CDR3 sequence reads: CAISYDGTGGHGYTF. CDR3 DNA: TGTGCCATCAGTTATGACGGGACAGGGGGCCATGGCTACACCTTC.